The T cell receptor beta chain under discussion was sequenced for a study of vaccination and CD4 T cells after COVID-19. The CDR3 spans 12 residues. The V end was cut by 6 bases, the J end by 6 bases, with 11 bases between. Germline V gene data show CDR1 as MNHNS and CDR2 as SASEGT. The Oncomine TCR Beta short-read assay was what sequenced the DNA obtained from cultured CD4+ T cells. TCRdb reanalysed the PCR reads using MiXCR and keeps one entry per CDR3 protein. The sample carries over 14,000 distinct CDR3 sequences, around half recorded once. This clonotype was counted a few times. Its antigen is as yet unknown. The treatment denotes: approximately nine-day PBMC culture with coronavirus spike peptide pools or control peptides (ViraFEST assay).

The TCR sequence derives from a human donor who had recovered from COVID-19. The V call is TRBV6-1, the J call TRBJ1-2, with D tentatively TRBD1 (6 bases). Sequences were obtained from CD4+ T cells from blood, cultured in vitro. CDR3 DNA: TGTGCCAGCAGAGGGGGGGCTCATGGCTACACCTTC. Its translation: CASRGGAHGYTF.